The 18 T cell receptor beta chains below were found in one sample sequenced in a study of T cells in Graves' hyperthyroidism and ophthalmopathy. TCR beta CDR3 regions were amplified from RNA. The HTBI primer set drove a first-round RT-PCR of the TCR CDR3. TCRdb used MiXCR to reprocess the multiplex PCR reads, holding one entry per CDR3 protein. This table holds around 340,000 distinct CDR3 sequences, 14% found once. Source material: blood. Source of these receptors: a woman aged 25 to 39 with Graves' hyperthyroidism.

The gene calls are TRBV30 and TRBJ2-1; tentatively, D is TRBD1 or TRBD2 (5 bases each). V gave up 3 bases and J gave up 12 bases, with 18 bases separating them. CDR3 length equals 13 residues. The germline V gene encodes CDR1 GTSNPN and CDR2 SVGIG (reference sequence). The CDR3 reads CAWRLRRGAGQFF. For the CDR3, the DNA is TGTGCCTGGAGGCTAAGACGAGGGGCTGGGCAGTTCTTC.

The sample holds a few counts of this clonotype. The chain carries TRBV28 and TRBJ2-7; D could derive from TRBD1 or TRBD2 (6 bases each). CDR1 is MDHEN, CDR2 SYDVKM, per germline. Trimming cost V 5 bases and J 7 bases, with 21 bases left between them. The CDR3 runs 15 residues. CDR3 sequence reads: CASSQDLGGSREQYF. The CDR3 region has the DNA TGTGCCAGCAGTCAAGACTTAGGGGGGTCTCGGGAGCAGTACTTC.

The chain joins TRBV6-2 or TRBV6-3 to TRBJ2-2, with 10 nucleotides matching TRBD1. Per germline, CDR1 MNHEY and CDR2 SVGEGT. This CDR3 has 17 residues. V was clipped by 3 bases and J by 6 bases; unmatched bases: 10. In nucleotides, the CDR3 is TGTGCCAGCAGTTATGACCCGGGACAGGGGTCGCCCGGGGAGCTGTTTTTT. Translation: CASSYDPGQGSPGELFF.

This clonotype has at least ten counts. The V call is TRBV2, the J call TRBJ2-2; D uncertain. V dropped 7 bases and J dropped 6 bases, with 15 bases sitting between them. The CDR3 has 14 residues. Germline CDR1 reads SNHLY; CDR2 reads FYNNEI. DNA of the CDR3: TGTGCCAGCACCGAAGAATCCCGGGCCGGGGAGCTGTTTTTT. Translation gives CASTEESRAGELFF. Using reference TRBV2 and TRBJ2-2 for the parts outside the CDR3, the full variable domain is EPEVTQTPSHQVTQMGQEVILRCVPISNHLYFYWYRQILGQKVEFLVSFYNNEISEKSEIFDDQFSVERPDGSNFTLKIRSTKLEDSAMYFCASTEESRAGELFFGEGSRLTVL.

V and J are TRBV5-1 and TRBJ2-7; 8 nucleotides line up with TRBD1. The J segment lost 1 base and the V segment lost 2 bases, leaving 5 bases of the junction unmatched. The CDR3 has 15 amino acids. Germline-derived CDR1 and CDR2 are SGHRS and YFSETQ. CDR3 in DNA: TGCGCCAGCAGCTTACAGGGGGATCCTTCCTACGAGCAGTACTTC. It is translated as CASSLQGDPSYEQYF.

This clonotype was seen at least ten times. The CDR3 nucleotides read TGTGCCAGCAGCTTAGGTTTTCCTGACGCCCGTCGCGAGCAGTACTTC. It yields the protein CASSLGFPDARREQYF. This rearrangement joins TRBV7-9 to TRBJ2-7; D call uncertain. Germline V gene sequence: CDR1 SEHNR, CDR2 FQNEAQ (reference sequence). Trimming cost V 1 base and J 6 bases, with 19 bases left between them. The CDR3 covers 16 residues.

J is TRBJ2-3 and V is TRBV3-1; 7 bases map to TRBD2. This CDR3 spans 16 amino acids. The ends lost 2 bases at V and 4 bases at J; junction bases unmatched: 9. Germline V gene lookup returns CDR1 LGHDT and CDR2 YNNKEL (reference sequence). The CDR3 nucleotides read TGTGCCAGCAGCCAATCTCAAGCGGGATGGGCAGATACGCAGTATTTT. Translation gives CASSQSQAGWADTQYF.

As concerns this clonotype: One junction end does not reproduce the germline sequence, and a read error may be involved. The gene calls are TRBV27 and TRBJ2-1; no definite D call. Germline V gene lookup returns CDR1 MNHEY and CDR2 SMNVEV (reference sequence). The CDR3 length is 17 residues. The DNA for the CDR3 is TGTGCCAGCAGTTTCGGGCGAGCGACCAGCTCCTACAGTGAGCAGTTCTTC. This encodes CASSFGRATSSYSEQFF.

Remarks on this clonotype: This clone may be a read error of a much larger clone one base away. The V and J genes are TRBV28 and TRBJ1-5; no clear D. Looked up from germline, CDR1 is MDHEN and CDR2 is SYDVKM. This CDR3 has 14 amino acids. This chain's CDR3 is CAGSLGISNQPQHF. CDR3 DNA: TGTGCCGGCAGTTTGGGGATAAGCAATCAGCCCCAGCATTTT.

This clonotype was counted only a few times. V gene TRBV11-2 combines with J gene TRBJ2-3, with D tentatively TRBD1 or TRBD2 (5 bases each). This CDR3 is 14 amino acids long. Trimming cost V 2 bases and J 3 bases, with 9 bases left between them. CDR1 and CDR2 from the germline V gene are SGHAT and FQNNGV. The CDR3 DNA reads TGTGCCAGCAGCTTAAGGGGAGTAACAGATACGCAGTATTTT. It specifies CASSLRGVTDTQYF.

This clonotype was seen repeatedly, ten times or more. The rearrangement joins TRBV20-1 to TRBJ2-3, with a weak D call TRBD2 (6 bases). The CDR3 extends over 13 amino acids. Trimming removed 7 bases from V and 1 base from J, with 12 bases in between. Germline V gives CDR1 DFQATT, CDR2 SNEGSKA (reference sequence). The CDR3 DNA reads as TGCAGTGGCCGGGAGTTGGGCACAGATACGCAGTATTTT. Amino acid sequence: CSGRELGTDTQYF.

The chain couples TRBV28 to TRBJ2-5; 10 bases align to TRBD1. J was trimmed by 5 bases and V by 6 bases; bases with no gene match: 6. Germline V CDR1 and CDR2: MDHEN, SYDVKM. This CDR3 comprises 14 residues. This CDR3 is CASRGTGVGETQYF. The CDR3 DNA reads TGTGCCAGCAGGGGGACAGGGGTCGGCGAGACCCAGTACTTC.

This clonotype was counted only a few times. This rearrangement joins TRBV4-3 to TRBJ1-2; 9 nucleotides match TRBD1. Germline CDR1 reads LGHNA; CDR2 reads YSLEER. The CDR3 spans 17 residues. V gave up 0 bases and J gave up 8 bases; unmatched junction bases: 13. CDR3 sequence reads: CASSQDPRDRALRGYTF. The CDR3 DNA follows: TGCGCCAGCAGCCAAGATCCGCGGGACAGGGCGCTCCGGGGCTACACCTTC.

The chain uses TRBV29-1 and TRBJ2-7; D is possibly TRBD1 or TRBD2 (7 bases each). Germline values: CDR1 SQVTM, CDR2 ANQGSEA. The CDR3 extends over 14 amino acids. V dropped 0 bases and J dropped 6 bases, with 15 bases sitting between them. CDR3 DNA: TGCAGCGTTGAAGATCCAGGGGGGGCGGTCGAGCAGTACTTC. Translating gives CSVEDPGGAVEQYF.

The V and J genes are TRBV4-1 and TRBJ2-5; 11 nucleotides match TRBD2. V dropped 1 base and J dropped 4; count of bases not matched to a gene: 5. This CDR3 is built from 16 residues. Per germline, CDR1 MGHRA and CDR2 YSYEKL. The CDR3 DNA sequence: TGCGCCAGCAGCCAAGTACTAGCGGGAGTTGGAGAGACCCAGTACTTC. Translating gives CASSQVLAGVGETQYF.

This chain links TRBV3-1 with TRBJ1-6; D perhaps matches TRBD1 (5 bases). Germline V gives CDR1 LGHDT, CDR2 YNNKEL (reference sequence). V lost 6 bases to trimming and J lost 7 bases, with 16 bases between them. This CDR3 contains 15 residues. The CDR3 protein is CASRGLSGSNSPLHF. DNA for the CDR3: TGTGCCAGCAGGGGCCTGTCAGGGTCGAATTCACCCCTCCACTTT. Together with reference TRBV3-1 and TRBJ1-6, the CDR3 gives the full variable domain: DTAVSQTPKYLVTQMGNDKSIKCEQNLGHDTMYWYKQDSKKFLKIMFSYNNKELIINETVPNRFSPKSPDKAHLNLHINSLELGDSAVYFCASRGLSGSNSPLHFGNGTRLTVT.

This clonotype was counted only a few times. V gene TRBV19 combines with J gene TRBJ1-2; D perhaps matches TRBD1 (6 bases). CDR1 and CDR2 (germline): LNHDA, SQIVND (reference sequence). The CDR3 is 14 residues long. The V gene lost 3 bases and the J gene lost 8 bases, with 16 bases spanning the gap. The CDR3 DNA is TGTGCCAGTAGTATGGGGAACAGGGAGGACGGCTACACCTTC. It yields the protein CASSMGNREDGYTF. Full variable domain (outside the CDR3, taken from reference TRBV19 and TRBJ1-2): DGGITQSPKYLFRKEGQNVTLSCEQNLNHDAMYWYRQDPGQGLRLIYYSQIVNDFQKGDIAEGYSVSREKKESFPLTVTSAQKNPTAFYLCASSMGNREDGYTFGSGTRLTVV.

Only a few counts were recorded for this clonotype. CDR3 sequence reads: CSAGGLANIYEQYF. The CDR3 nucleotides are TGCAGTGCCGGCGGCCTAGCTAACATCTACGAGCAGTACTTC. This sequence joins TRBV20-1 and TRBJ2-7; tentative D call: TRBD2 (5 bases). The CDR3 sequence is 14 residues long. Germline V gene sequence: CDR1 DFQATT, CDR2 SNEGSKA (reference sequence). Deletions cut 6 bases from V and 3 bases from J, with 18 bases between.